This T cell receptor (beta chain) derives from a study of identical twins. This clonotype was detected a few times. Per the germline V gene, CDR1 is LGHDT and CDR2 is YNNKEL (reference sequence). This CDR3 has 15 amino acids. Trimming at V came to 4 bases and at J to 5 bases, leaving 3 bases not matched to a gene. Via MiXCR, TCRdb re-called the 5' RACE reads, giving one row per CDR3 protein. Of some 320,000 distinct CDR3 sequences in the sample, 9% to 15% were seen once. These same data were also listed under a study on yellow fever vaccine responses in identical twins.

This clonotype originated in a woman aged 18-35 years in good health. J is TRBJ2-5 and V is TRBV3-1; TRBD2 agrees at 14 bases. The sequencing sample was made of CD8+ T cells sorted from blood. The CDR3 spells CASSPGLAGDETQYF. The CDR3 DNA follows: TGTGCCAGCAGCCCGGGACTAGCGGGAGACGAGACCCAGTACTTC.